This T cell receptor beta chain was observed in a study of blood T cell repertoires in COVID-19 (dated by TCRdb to the early 2020s). General notes on the study: The collaborator samples originated in the United States, Italy and Spain and spanned the acute and convalescent phases of COVID-19. The prospective study material was composed of cDNA or gDNA derived from T cells, B-cell-depleted T cells, or PBMCs. Deeply sampled blood TCRbeta repertoires from subjects exposed to, actively infected with, or recovered from COVID-19 were included in the dataset. The repertoires were made available in a free public database intended to serve as a resource for research on the immune response to SARS-CoV-2. The samples were drawn from two sources: the first 160 participants of the ongoing ImmuneRACE study, and fewer than 1,500 subjects contributed by 6 global collaborators. The sample metadata nearly always contained a de-identified subject ID, COVID-19 status, age in years and sex. HLA class I and class II types, where available, came from metadata supplied by the sample provider rather than from assay-based typing.

Collaborating institutions collected whole blood in K2EDTA tubes following their own protocols. For TCRbeta analysis, collaborator samples were shipped as frozen whole blood, as isolated PBMCs, or as DNA extracted from either sample type. CDR1 is given as LNHDA and CDR2 as SQIVND, both from the germline V gene (reference sequence). Counted from cysteine to phenylalanine, this CDR3 has 18 amino acids. The kept DNA is CDR3 alone, 54 bases in frame from the first base. The germline V end is reduced by 6 bases and the J end by 0 bases; junction bases left unmatched: 10. This clone appeared once. What this receptor recognizes is not known. No base-level quality is on record; no much larger clone is a single base apart. Study-wide findings and limitations: Clinical and demographic metadata were provided uncurated, with the amount varying by source and participant.

TCRbeta CDR3 regions were amplified from genomic DNA using the immunoSEQ Assay, a bias-controlled multiplex PCR. Per the authors' processing: Within the assay, amplification of reference gene primers was used to estimate how many nucleated cells each sample contained. Sequence reads were collapsed and filtered to measure the absolute abundance of every unique TCRbeta CDR3 rearrangement. Productive Simpson clonality was computed per sample as the square root of Simpson's diversity index over productive rearrangements. TCRdb stores this immuneACCESS table with in-frame sequences only. Part of the clones is absent; in the studies checked, under half of the shortfall reflects unresolved V genes, and no reason is known for the rest. D and trimming were read from the DNA, whereas the V and J calls and clone size are those reported in that table. This sample gives fewer than 350,000 clones in total; roughly 86% of them show up just once. The top ten constitute just under 9.5% of the sample.

This chain joins TRBV19 to TRBJ1-5, with 11 middle bases fitting TRBD1. This TCR was sampled from a young man with active or convalescent COVID-19. What was sequenced was peripheral blood. CDR3 protein: CASSIRGQGASSNQPQHF. The nucleotide sequence reads TGTGCCAGTAGCATACGAGGACAGGGGGCGTCTAGCAATCAGCCCCAGCATTTT.